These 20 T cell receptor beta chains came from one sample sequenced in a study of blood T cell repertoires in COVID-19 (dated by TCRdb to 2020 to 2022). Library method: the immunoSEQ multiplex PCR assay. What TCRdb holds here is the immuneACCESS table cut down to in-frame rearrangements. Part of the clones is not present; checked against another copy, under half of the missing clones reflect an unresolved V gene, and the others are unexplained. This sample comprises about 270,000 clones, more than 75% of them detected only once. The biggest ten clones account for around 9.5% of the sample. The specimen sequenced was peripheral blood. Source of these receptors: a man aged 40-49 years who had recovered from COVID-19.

The CDR3 here is CASSPDRVGSDTQYF. In DNA form, the CDR3 reads TGTGCCAGCAGTCCCGACAGGGTTGGCTCAGATACGCAGTATTTT. This chain links TRBV6-5 with TRBJ2-3; TRBD1 matches 7 bases. Trimming at V came to 5 bases and at J to 4 bases, leaving 9 bases not matched to a gene. Germline lookup yields CDR1 MNHEY and CDR2 SVGAGI. This CDR3 region has 15 residues.

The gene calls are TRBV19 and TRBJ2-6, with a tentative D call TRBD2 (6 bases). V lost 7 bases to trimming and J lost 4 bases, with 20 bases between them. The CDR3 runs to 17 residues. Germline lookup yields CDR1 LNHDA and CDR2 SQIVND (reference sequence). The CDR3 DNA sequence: TGTGCCAGTACTCCTTCGTCGCGGGGTTACGGGGCCAACGTCCTGACTTTC. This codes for CASTPSSRGYGANVLTF.

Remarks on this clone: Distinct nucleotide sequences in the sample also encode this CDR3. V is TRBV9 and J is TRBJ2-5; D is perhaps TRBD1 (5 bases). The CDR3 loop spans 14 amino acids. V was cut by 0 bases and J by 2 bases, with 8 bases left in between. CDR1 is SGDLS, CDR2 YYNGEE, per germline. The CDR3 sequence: CASSVGGLQETQYF. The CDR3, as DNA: TGTGCCAGCAGCGTAGGGGGCCTTCAAGAGACCCAGTACTTC.

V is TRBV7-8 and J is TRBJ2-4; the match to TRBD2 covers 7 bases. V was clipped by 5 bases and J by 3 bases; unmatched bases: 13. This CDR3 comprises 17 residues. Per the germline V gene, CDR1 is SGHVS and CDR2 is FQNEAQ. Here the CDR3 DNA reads TGTGCCAGCAGCGCCTTAATAGGGACTACGGGCAAAAACATTCAGTACTTC. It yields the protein CASSALIGTTGKNIQYF.

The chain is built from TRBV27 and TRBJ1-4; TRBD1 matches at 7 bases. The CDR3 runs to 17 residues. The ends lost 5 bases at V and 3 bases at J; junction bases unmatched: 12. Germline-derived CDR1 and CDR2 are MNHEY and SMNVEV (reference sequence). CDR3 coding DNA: TGTGCCAGCAGTATTAGACTCCGACAGGGCCCTAATGAAAAACTGTTTTTT. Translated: CASSIRLRQGPNEKLFF. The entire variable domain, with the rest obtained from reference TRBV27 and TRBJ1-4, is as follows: EAQVTQNPRYLITVTGKKLTVTCSQNMNHEYMSWYRQDPGLGLRQIYYSMNVEVTDKGDVPEGYKVSRKEKRNFPLILESPSPNQTSLYFCASSIRLRQGPNEKLFFGSGTQLSVL.

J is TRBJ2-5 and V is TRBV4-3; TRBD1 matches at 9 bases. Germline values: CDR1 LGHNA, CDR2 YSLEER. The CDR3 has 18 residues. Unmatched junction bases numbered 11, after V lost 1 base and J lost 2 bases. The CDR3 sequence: CASSQGVDGTGRQETQYF. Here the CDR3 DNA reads TGCGCCAGCAGCCAAGGTGTCGACGGGACAGGGAGACAAGAGACCCAGTACTTC.

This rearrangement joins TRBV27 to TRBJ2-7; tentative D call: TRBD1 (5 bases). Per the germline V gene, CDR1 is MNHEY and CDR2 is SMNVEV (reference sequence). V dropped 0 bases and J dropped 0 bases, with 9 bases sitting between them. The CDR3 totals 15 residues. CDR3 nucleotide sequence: TGTGCCAGCAGTTTATCAGGGGCCAGCTCCTACGAGCAGTACTTC. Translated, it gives CASSLSGASSYEQYF.

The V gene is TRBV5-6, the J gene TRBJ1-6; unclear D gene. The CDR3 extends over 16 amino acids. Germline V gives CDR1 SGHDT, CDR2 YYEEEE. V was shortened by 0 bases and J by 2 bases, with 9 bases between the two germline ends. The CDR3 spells CASSLAPRAYNSPLHF. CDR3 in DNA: TGTGCCAGCAGCTTGGCCCCCCGCGCCTATAATTCACCCCTCCACTTT.

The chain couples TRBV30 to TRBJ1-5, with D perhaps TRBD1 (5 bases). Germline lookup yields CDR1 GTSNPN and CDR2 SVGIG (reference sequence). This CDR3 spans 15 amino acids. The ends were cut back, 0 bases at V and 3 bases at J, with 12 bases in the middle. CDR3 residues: CAWSVAGGNNQPQHF. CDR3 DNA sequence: TGTGCCTGGAGTGTAGCCGGGGGTAACAATCAGCCCCAGCATTTT.

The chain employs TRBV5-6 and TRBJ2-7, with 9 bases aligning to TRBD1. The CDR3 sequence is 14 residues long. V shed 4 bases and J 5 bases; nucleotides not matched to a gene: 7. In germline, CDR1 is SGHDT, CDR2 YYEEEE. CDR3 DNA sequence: TGTGCCAGCAGCCGACCCGGGACAGGGAACGAGCAGTACTTC. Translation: CASSRPGTGNEQYF.

This CDR3 is CASSQDPKGAFHSEQFF. As DNA, the CDR3 is TGCGCCAGCAGCCAGGATCCTAAGGGAGCGTTCCATAGTGAGCAGTTCTTC. The rearrangement joins TRBV4-3 to TRBJ2-1, with D perhaps TRBD2 (5 bases). Germline CDR1 is LGHNA and CDR2 is YSLEER. This CDR3 region has 17 residues. Trimming took off 3 bases at V and 9 bases at J, with 24 bases between the two ends.

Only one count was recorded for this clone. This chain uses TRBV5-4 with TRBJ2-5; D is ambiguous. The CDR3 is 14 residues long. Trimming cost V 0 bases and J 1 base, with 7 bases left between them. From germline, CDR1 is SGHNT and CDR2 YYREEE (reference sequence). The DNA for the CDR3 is TGTGCCAGCAGCTTGGGCGCAAGCCAAGAGACCCAGTACTTC. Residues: CASSLGASQETQYF.

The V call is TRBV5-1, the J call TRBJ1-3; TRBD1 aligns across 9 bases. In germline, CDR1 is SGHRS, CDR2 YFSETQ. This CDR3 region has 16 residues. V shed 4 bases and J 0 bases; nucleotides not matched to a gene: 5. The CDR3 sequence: CASSAGQGPSGNTIYF. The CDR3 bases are TGCGCCAGCAGCGCGGGACAGGGACCCTCTGGAAACACCATATATTTT.

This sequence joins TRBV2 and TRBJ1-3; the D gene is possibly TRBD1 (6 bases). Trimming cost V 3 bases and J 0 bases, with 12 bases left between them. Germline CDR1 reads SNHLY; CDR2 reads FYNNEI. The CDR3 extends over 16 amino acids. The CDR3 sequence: CASSESQGGSGNTIYF. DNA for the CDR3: TGTGCCAGCAGTGAGTCACAGGGTGGCTCTGGAAACACCATATATTTT.

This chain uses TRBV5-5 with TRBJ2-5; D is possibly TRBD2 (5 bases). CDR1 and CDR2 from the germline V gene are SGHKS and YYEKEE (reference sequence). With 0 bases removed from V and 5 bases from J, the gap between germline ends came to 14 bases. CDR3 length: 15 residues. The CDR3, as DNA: TGTGCCAGCAGCTTGGCCGTCGGAGGAATTGAGACCCAGTACTTC. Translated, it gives CASSLAVGGIETQYF. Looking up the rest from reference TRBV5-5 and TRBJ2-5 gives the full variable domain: DAGVTQSPTHLIKTRGQQVTLRCSPISGHKSVSWYQQVLGQGPQFIFQYYEKEERGRGNFPDRFSARQFPNYSSELNVNALLLGDSALYLCASSLAVGGIETQYFGPGTRLLVL.

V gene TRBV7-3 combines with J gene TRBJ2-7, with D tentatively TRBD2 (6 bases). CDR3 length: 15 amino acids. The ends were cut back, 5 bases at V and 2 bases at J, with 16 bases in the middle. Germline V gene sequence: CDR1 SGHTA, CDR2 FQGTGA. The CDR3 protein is CASSLVHGEAYEQYF. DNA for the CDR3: TGTGCCAGCAGCCTCGTTCACGGGGAGGCCTACGAGCAGTACTTC.

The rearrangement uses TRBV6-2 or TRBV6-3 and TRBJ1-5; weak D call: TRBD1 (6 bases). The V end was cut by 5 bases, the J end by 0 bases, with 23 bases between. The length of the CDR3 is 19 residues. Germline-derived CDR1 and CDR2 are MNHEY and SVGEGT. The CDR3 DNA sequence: TGTGCCAGCAGTCCCCGCGGGGGCGGCAGAGTGGATAGCAATCAGCCCCAGCATTTT. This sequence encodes CASSPRGGGRVDSNQPQHF.

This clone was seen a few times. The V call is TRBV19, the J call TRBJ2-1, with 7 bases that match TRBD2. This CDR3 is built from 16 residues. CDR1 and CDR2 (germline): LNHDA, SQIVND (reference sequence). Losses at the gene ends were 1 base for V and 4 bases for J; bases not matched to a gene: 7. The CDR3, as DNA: TGTGCCAGTAGTATAGGAACGGGAGGCCCTTACAATGAGCAGTTCTTC. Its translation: CASSIGTGGPYNEQFF.

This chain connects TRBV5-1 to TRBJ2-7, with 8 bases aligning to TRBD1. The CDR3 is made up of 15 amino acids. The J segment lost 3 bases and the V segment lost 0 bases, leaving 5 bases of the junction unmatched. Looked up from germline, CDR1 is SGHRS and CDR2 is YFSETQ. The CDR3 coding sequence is TGCGCCAGCAGCTTGGTGGCAGGGGGCTACTACGAGCAGTACTTC. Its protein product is CASSLVAGGYYEQYF.

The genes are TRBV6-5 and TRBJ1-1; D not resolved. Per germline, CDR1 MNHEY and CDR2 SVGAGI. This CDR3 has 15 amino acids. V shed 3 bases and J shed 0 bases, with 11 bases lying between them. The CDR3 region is CASSYKRILNTEAFF. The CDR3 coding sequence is TGTGCCAGCAGTTATAAGAGAATTCTGAACACTGAAGCTTTCTTT.